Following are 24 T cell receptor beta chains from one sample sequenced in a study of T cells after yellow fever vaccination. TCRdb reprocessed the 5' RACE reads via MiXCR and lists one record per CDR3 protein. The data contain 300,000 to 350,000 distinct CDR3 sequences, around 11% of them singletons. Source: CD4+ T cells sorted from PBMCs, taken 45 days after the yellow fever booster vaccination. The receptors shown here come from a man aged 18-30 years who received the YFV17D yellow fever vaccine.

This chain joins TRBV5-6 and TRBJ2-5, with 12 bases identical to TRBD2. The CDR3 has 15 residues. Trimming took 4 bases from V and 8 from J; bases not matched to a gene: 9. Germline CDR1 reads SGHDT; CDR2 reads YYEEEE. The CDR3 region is CASSPSGGASGTQYF. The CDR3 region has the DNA TGTGCCAGCAGCCCTAGCGGGGGGGCGTCAGGAACCCAGTACTTC.

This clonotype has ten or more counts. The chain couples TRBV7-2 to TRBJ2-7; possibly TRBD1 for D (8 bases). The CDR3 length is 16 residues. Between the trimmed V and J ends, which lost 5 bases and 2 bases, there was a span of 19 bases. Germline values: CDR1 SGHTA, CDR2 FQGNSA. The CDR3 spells CASSQQGGSLAYEQYV. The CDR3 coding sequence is TGTGCCAGCAGCCAACAGGGGGGGAGTCTCGCCTACGAGCAGTACGTC.

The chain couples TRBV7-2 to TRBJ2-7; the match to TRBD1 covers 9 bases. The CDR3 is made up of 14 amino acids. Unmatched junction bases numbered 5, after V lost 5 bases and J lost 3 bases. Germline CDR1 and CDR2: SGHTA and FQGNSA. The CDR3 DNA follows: TGTGCCAGCAGCCGGGACAGGGCAGGCTACGAGCAGTACTTC. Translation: CASSRDRAGYEQYF.

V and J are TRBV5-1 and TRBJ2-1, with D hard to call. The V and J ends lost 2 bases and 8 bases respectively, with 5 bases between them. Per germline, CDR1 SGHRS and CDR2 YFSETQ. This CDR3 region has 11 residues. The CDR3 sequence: CASSFDYEQFF. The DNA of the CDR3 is TGCGCCAGCAGCTTCGACTATGAGCAGTTCTTC.

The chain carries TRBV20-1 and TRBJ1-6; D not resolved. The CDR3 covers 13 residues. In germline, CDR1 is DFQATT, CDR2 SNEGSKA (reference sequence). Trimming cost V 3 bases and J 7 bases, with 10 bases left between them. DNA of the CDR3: TGCAGTGCTAGGTACCTAGGGAATTCACCCCTCCACTTT. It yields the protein CSARYLGNSPLHF.

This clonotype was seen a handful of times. The chain's CDR3 is CASSRPGQGDYGYTF. The DNA for the CDR3 is TGTGCCAGCAGTCGGCCGGGACAGGGGGACTATGGCTACACCTTC. The J gene is TRBJ1-2, the V gene TRBV5-4; 11 bases fit TRBD1. From germline, CDR1 is SGHNT and CDR2 YYREEE (reference sequence). V dropped 5 bases and J dropped 3; count of bases not matched to a gene: 6. The CDR3 runs 15 residues.

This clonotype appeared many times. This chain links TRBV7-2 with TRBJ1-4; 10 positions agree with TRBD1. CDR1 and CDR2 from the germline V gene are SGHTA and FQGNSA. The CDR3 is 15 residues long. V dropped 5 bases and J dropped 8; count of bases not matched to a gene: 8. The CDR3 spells CASSSPGTGVEKLFF. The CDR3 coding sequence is TGTGCCAGCAGCAGTCCCGGGACAGGGGTGGAAAAACTGTTTTTT.

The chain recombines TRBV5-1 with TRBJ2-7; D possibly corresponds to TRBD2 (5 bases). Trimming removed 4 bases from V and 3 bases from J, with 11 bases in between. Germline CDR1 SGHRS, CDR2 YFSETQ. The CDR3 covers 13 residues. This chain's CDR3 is CASSVGLNYEQYF. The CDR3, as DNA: TGCGCCAGCAGCGTCGGACTTAACTACGAGCAGTACTTC. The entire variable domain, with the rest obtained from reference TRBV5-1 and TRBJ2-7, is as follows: KAGVTQTPRYLIKTRGQQVTLSCSPISGHRSVSWYQQTPGQGLQFLFEYFSETQRNKGNFPGRFSGRQFSNSRSEMNVSTLELGDSALYLCASSVGLNYEQYFGPGTRLTVT.

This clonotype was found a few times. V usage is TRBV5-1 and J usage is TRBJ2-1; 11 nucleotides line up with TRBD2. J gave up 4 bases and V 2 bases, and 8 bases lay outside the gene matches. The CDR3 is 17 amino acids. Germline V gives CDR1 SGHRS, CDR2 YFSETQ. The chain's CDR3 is CASSFNPGTSGYNEQFF. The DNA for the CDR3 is TGCGCCAGCAGCTTTAACCCCGGGACTAGCGGTTACAATGAGCAGTTCTTC.

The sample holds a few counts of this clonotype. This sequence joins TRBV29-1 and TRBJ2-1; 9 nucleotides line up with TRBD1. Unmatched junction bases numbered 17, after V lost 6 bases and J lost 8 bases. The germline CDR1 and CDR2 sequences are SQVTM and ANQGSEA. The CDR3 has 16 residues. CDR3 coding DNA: TGCAGCGTGGGAAGGGGTTGGGGACAGGGAGCGGATGAGCAGTTCTTC. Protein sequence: CSVGRGWGQGADEQFF.

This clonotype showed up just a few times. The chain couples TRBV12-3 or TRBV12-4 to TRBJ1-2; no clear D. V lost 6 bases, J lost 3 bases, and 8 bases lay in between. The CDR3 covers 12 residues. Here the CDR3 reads CASSNNDYGYTF. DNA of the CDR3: TGTGCCAGCAGCAACAATGACTATGGCTACACCTTC.

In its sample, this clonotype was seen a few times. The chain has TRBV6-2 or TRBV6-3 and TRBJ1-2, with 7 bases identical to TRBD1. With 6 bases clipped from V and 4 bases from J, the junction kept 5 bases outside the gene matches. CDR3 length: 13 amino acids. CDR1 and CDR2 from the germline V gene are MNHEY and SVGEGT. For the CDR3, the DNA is TGTGCCAGCAGGAGGACAGGAATCTATGGCTACACCTTC. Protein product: CASRRTGIYGYTF.

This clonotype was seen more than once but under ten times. CDR3 sequence (DNA): TGTGCCAGCAGCCCTAGGACTAGCGGGGGGTTGACCGGGGAGCTGTTTTTT. Translation gives CASSPRTSGGLTGELFF. The chain uses TRBV3-1 and TRBJ2-2, with 14 bases that match TRBD2. There are 17 residues in the CDR3. CDR1 LGHDT and CDR2 YNNKEL come from the germline V gene (reference sequence). J lost 5 bases, V lost 4 bases, and 6 bases had no gene match.

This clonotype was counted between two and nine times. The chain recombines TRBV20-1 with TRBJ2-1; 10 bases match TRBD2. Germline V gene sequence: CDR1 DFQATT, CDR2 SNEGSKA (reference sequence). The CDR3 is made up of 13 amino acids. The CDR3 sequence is CSPLAGGYNEQFF. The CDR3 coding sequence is TGCAGCCCCTTAGCGGGGGGATACAATGAGCAGTTCTTC.

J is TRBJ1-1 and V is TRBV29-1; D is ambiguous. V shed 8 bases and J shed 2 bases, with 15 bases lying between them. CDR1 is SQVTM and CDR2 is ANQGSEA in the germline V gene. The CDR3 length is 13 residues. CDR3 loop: CSPIRRANTEAFF. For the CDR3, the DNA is TGCAGCCCTATACGTCGGGCTAACACTGAAGCTTTCTTT.

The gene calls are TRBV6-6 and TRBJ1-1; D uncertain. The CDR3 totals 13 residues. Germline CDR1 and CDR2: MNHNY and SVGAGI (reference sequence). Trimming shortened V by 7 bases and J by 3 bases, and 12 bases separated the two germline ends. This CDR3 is CASIRRGDTEAFF. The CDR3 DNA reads TGTGCCAGCATCCGGCGCGGGGACACTGAAGCTTTCTTT.

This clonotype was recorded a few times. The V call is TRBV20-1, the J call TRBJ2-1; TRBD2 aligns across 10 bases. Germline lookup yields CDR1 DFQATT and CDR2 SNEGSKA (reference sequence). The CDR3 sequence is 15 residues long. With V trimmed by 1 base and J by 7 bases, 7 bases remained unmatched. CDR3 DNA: TGCAGTGCTAGAGGGGGGCTAGCGGGGGCTAATGAGCAGTTCTTC. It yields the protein CSARGGLAGANEQFF.

CDR3 residues: CASSQFLTATYEQYF. CDR3 nucleotide sequence: TGCGCCAGCAGTCAATTCCTGACAGCCACCTACGAGCAGTACTTC. The rearrangement uses TRBV23-1 and TRBJ2-7, with TRBD1 as a possible D gene (5 bases). TRBV23-1 is given ORF status, its function remaining uncertain. The ends were cut back, 1 base at V and 2 bases at J, with 12 bases in the middle. This CDR3 is 15 amino acids long.

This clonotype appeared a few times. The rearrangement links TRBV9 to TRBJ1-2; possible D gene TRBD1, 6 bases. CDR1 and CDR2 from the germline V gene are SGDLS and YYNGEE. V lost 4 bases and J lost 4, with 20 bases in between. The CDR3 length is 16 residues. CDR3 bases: TGTGCCAGCAGCTCCCGTGGGTTCTCGGGGGCCTATGGCTACACCTTC. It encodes CASSSRGFSGAYGYTF.

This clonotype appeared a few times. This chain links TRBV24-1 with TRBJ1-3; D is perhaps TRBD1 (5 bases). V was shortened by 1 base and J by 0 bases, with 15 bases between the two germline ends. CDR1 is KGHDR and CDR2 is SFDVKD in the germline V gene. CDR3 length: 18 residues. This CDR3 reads CATSDFDDSPHSGNTIYF. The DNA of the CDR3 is TGTGCCACCAGTGATTTCGACGACAGTCCCCACTCTGGAAACACCATATATTTT.

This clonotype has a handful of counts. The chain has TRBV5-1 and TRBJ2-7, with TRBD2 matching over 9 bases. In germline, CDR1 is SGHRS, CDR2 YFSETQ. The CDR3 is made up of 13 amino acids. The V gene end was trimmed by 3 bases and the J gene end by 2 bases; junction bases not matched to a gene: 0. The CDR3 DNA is TGCGCCAGCAGCTCTAGCGGGGCCTACGAGCAGTACTTC. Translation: CASSSSGAYEQYF. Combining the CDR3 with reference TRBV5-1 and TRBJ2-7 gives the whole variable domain KAGVTQTPRYLIKTRGQQVTLSCSPISGHRSVSWYQQTPGQGLQFLFEYFSETQRNKGNFPGRFSGRQFSNSRSEMNVSTLELGDSALYLCASSSSGAYEQYFGPGTRLTVT.

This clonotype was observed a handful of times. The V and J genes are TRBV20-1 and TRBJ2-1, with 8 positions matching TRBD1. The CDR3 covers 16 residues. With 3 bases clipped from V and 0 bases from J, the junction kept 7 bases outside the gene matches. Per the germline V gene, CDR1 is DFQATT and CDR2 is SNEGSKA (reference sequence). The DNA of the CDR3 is TGCAGTGCTAGGAGACAGGGGCGGGTCTCCTACAATGAGCAGTTCTTC. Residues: CSARRQGRVSYNEQFF.

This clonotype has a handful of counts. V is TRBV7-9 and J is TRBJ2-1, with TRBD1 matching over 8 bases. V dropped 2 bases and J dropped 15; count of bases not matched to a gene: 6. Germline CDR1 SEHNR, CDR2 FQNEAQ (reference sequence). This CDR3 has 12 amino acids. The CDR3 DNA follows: TGTGCCAGCAGCTTATACGCAGGGGGCTGGTTCTTC. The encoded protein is CASSLYAGGWFF.

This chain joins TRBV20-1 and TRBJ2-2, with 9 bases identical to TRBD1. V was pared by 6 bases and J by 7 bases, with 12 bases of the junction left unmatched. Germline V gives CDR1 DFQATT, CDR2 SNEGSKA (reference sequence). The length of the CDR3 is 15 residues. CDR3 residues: CSAAGTGNVRGELFF. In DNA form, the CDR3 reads TGCAGTGCAGCGGGGACAGGGAATGTCCGCGGGGAGCTGTTTTTT.